A selection of T cell receptor beta chains follows, all from one sample in a study of OX40 agonist ivuxolimab in advanced cancers. The data were produced by immunoSEQ multiplex PCR, yet TCRdb's version contains in-frame clones alone and is incomplete. This table has about 31,000 clones, approximately 90% appearing once. The sample was CD4+ or CD8+ T cells sorted from blood, taken in a trial of the OX40 agonist ivuxolimab. Source of these receptors: an adult with an advanced solid tumor such as melanoma, head and neck, liver or kidney cancer. Both conserved end residues are part of each CDR3. The D gene is left open where the match is weak. Size tells how often a clone was seen (once, few, many) or the class of an expanded clone, and some rows leave it out.

V	size	J	D	DNA	CDR3
TRBV9	-	TRBJ1-3	-	TGTGCCAGCAGCCCGGACAGCTCTGGAAACACCATATATTTT	CASSPDSSGNTIYF
TRBV6-1	few	TRBJ2-1	-	TGTGCCAGCAGTGAAGAGGTAGTTCGTCCTGACAATGAGCAGTTCTTC	CASSEEVVRPDNEQFF
TRBV28	once	TRBJ2-7	TRBD1	TGTGCCAGCAGTCCCTGGACAGGGAATACCTACGAGCAGTACTTC	CASSPWTGNTYEQYF
TRBV2	once	TRBJ1-3	-	TGTGCCAGCAGTGAAGTGGGAAACACCATATATTTT	CASSEVGNTIYF
TRBV6-6	-	TRBJ2-3	TRBD1	TGTGCCAGCAGTTTTTGGACAGGGGTCACAGATACGCAGTATTTT	CASSFWTGVTDTQYF
TRBV27	once	TRBJ2-7	-	TGTGCCAGCGGTTTGGGCAGTAGCGGAGGGTTCTACGAGCAGTACTTC	CASGLGSSGGFYEQYF
TRBV13	-	TRBJ2-2	TRBD2	TGTGCCAGCAGCTTAAGACTAGCGGGAAGTAACGGGGAGCTGTTTTTT	CASSLRLAGSNGELFF
TRBV7-9	-	TRBJ1-1	-	TGTGCCAGCAGCTTATCTACCCTCGGCAGTCTAGCGGGGCCTCAAGCTTTCTTT	CASSLSTLGSLAGPQAFF
TRBV4-1	once	TRBJ2-7	-	TGCGCCAGCAGCCAGGGACTCTCCTACGAGCAGTACTTC	CASSQGLSYEQYF
TRBV19	once	TRBJ2-2	-	TGTGCCAGTAGTATAGTGGGAGTGTGGGACACCGGGGAGCTGTTTTTT	CASSIVGVWDTGELFF
TRBV7-3	-	TRBJ1-1	-	TGTGCCAGCAGCTTGGGGTATGGCACTGAAGCTTTCTTT	CASSLGYGTEAFF
TRBV7-8	-	TRBJ2-3	-	TGTGCCAGCAGCTTATGGGGAGGACAGCCCGTGGAGGATACGCAGTATTTT	CASSLWGGQPVEDTQYF
TRBV2	-	TRBJ1-5	-	TGTGCCAGCAGTGGAGGACAGCCCCTGATGTATCAGCCCCAGCATTTT	CASSGGQPLMYQPQHF
TRBV27	-	TRBJ2-7	TRBD2	TGTGCCAGCGGGCGGGGGGCAGTTGACGAGCAGTACTTC	CASGRGAVDEQYF
TRBV29-1	-	TRBJ2-1	-	TGCAGTCTAGGGCGGGATGAGCAGTTCTTC	CSLGRDEQFF
TRBV27	-	TRBJ2-7	-	TGTGCCAGCAGTTTGCAGGGCTACGAGCAGTACTTC	CASSLQGYEQYF
TRBV6-5	-	TRBJ2-1	TRBD2	TGTGCCAGCAGTTACTCGGGGGGGGAGCAGTTCTTC	CASSYSGGEQFF
TRBV28	-	TRBJ2-7	TRBD1	TGTGCCAGCAGTTTACCTCCACAGGGGGGCGAGCAGTACTTC	CASSLPPQGGEQYF
TRBV7-9	-	TRBJ2-3	TRBD2	TGTGCCAGCAGCTTAGGGACTAGCGAGAGCACAGATACGCAGTATTTT	CASSLGTSESTDTQYF
TRBV29-1	once	TRBJ1-4	TRBD1	TGCAGCGTTGAATACCCCTACCAGGGGGGCAGTGAAAAACTGTTTTTT	CSVEYPYQGGSEKLFF
TRBV10-1	-	TRBJ1-1	TRBD1	TGCGCCAGCAGGGCGACAGGGGAAAACACTGAAGCTTTCTTT	CASRATGENTEAFF
TRBV2	-	TRBJ2-2	TRBD1	TGTGCCATCGCAGGGGGGAACACCGGGGAGCTGTTTTTT	CAIAGGNTGELFF
TRBV30	few	TRBJ1-1	-	TGTGCCTGGAGCCGGTCGGGGGGCACTGAAGCTTTCTTT	CAWSRSGGTEAFF
TRBV6-5	-	TRBJ1-1	-	TGTGCCAGCAGGGAGACGGACAGATTGAACACTGAAGCTTTCTTT	CASRETDRLNTEAFF
TRBV29-1	-	TRBJ2-1	-	TGCAGCGCTTGGGGCAATGAGCAGTTCTTC	CSAWGNEQFF
TRBV7-2	-	TRBJ2-7	TRBD2	TGTGCCAGCAGCGGATGGACTAGCGGCTCGATATGGGCCTACGAGCAGTACTTC	CASSGWTSGSIWAYEQYF
TRBV9	-	TRBJ1-1	-	TGTGCCAGCAGCCCTGTGAGGGACACTGAAGCTTTCTTT	CASSPVRDTEAFF
TRBV10-2	-	TRBJ1-1	TRBD1	TGCGCCAGCAGTGTTCGACAGGGCAGCAACACTGAAGCTTTCTTT	CASSVRQGSNTEAFF
TRBV11-2	-	TRBJ2-1	-	TGTGCCAGCAGCCCTCAGAGCGACAGCAATGAGCAGTTCTTC	CASSPQSDSNEQFF
TRBV7-2	-	TRBJ2-3	TRBD2	TGTGCCAGCAGCTTAATAGCGGGAGGGATGACAGATACGCAGTATTTT	CASSLIAGGMTDTQYF
TRBV11-2	-	TRBJ1-6	-	TGTGCCAGCAGCTTAATTCCAGGGGAGGGCGGTTCACCCCTCCACTTT	CASSLIPGEGGSPLHF
TRBV13	-	TRBJ1-1	TRBD1	TGTGCCAGCAGTCTGGCAGGGGGGAACACTGAAGCTTTCTTT	CASSLAGGNTEAFF
TRBV19	-	TRBJ1-3	-	TGTGCCAGTAGTATCTACGGCCGCTCTGGAAACACCATATATTTT	CASSIYGRSGNTIYF
TRBV6-1	few	TRBJ1-6	-	TGTGCCAGCAGTGGGGATAATTCACCCCTCCACTTT	CASSGDNSPLHF
TRBV27	-	TRBJ2-1	TRBD2	TGTGCCAGCAGTTATAGCGGGGGGGTCTACAATGAGCAGTTCTTC	CASSYSGGVYNEQFF
TRBV11-2	-	TRBJ1-1	-	TGTGCCACCCTGGAGGGGAGAGGGGTGAACACTGAAGCTTTCTTT	CATLEGRGVNTEAFF
TRBV14	-	TRBJ2-3	-	TGTGCCAGCAGCCAAGTGGTCCTGAAAGGGGATACGCAGTATTTT	CASSQVVLKGDTQYF
TRBV6-1	-	TRBJ2-5	TRBD2	TGTGCCAGCAGTGAACGGGAGGGGCAAGAGACCCAGTACTTC	CASSEREGQETQYF
TRBV10-3	-	TRBJ2-5	TRBD2	TGTGCCATCAGTGAGGAACTAGCGGGGGGGTTCCAAGAGACCCAGTACTTC	CAISEELAGGFQETQYF
TRBV28	-	TRBJ1-2	-	TGTGCCAGCTTTCTATCCCCCTCTCTACGTGCCCTTGATGGCTACACCTTC	CASFLSPSLRALDGYTF
TRBV15	-	TRBJ2-6	-	TGTGCCACCAGCAAAGGCCCTGGGGCCAACGTCCTGACTTTC	CATSKGPGANVLTF
TRBV30	once	TRBJ2-1	-	TGTGCCTGGAGTGTAATCGTGGGTAATGAGCAGTTCTTC	CAWSVIVGNEQFF
TRBV7-9	-	TRBJ2-1	-	TGTGCCAGCCGGTTCGGCAATAATGAGCAGTTCTTC	CASRFGNNEQFF
TRBV10-3	-	TRBJ1-2	-	TGTGCCATCAGTGCGCAGACACCGAAGAACTATGGCTACACCTTC	CAISAQTPKNYGYTF
TRBV10-2	-	TRBJ2-3	TRBD2	TGCGCCAGCTTGGCGGGAGGGATAGATACGCAGTATTTT	CASLAGGIDTQYF
TRBV11-2	-	TRBJ2-5	-	TGTGCCAGCAGCCCCCCGGGGTGGGAGACCCAGTACTTC	CASSPPGWETQYF
TRBV5-6	once	TRBJ1-4	-	TGTGCCAGCAGCTTGATATACCCTAATGAAAAACTGTTTTTT	CASSLIYPNEKLFF
TRBV30	few	TRBJ1-3	-	TGTGCCTGGACGGGCGCTGGAAACACCATATATTTT	CAWTGAGNTIYF
TRBV2	once	TRBJ2-2	TRBD1	TGTGCCAGCTGGACAGGGGCCAATTCCAACACCGGGGAGCTGTTTTTT	CASWTGANSNTGELFF
TRBV28	-	TRBJ1-1	-	TGTGCCAGCAGTTTAGAGGCAGGGAGGTTCACTGAAGCTTTCTTT	CASSLEAGRFTEAFF
TRBV7-9	-	TRBJ1-6	-	TGTGCCAGCACCAAAAAGGGCACGCACTATAATTCACCCCTCCACTTT	CASTKKGTHYNSPLHF
TRBV6-5	-	TRBJ1-2	-	TGTGCCAGCAGTTACTCAGACGGGCCGTCGTATGGCTACACCTTC	CASSYSDGPSYGYTF
TRBV27	-	TRBJ2-7	TRBD1	TGTGCCAGCAGTTTATCCGGGACAGGGCGGTACGAGCAGTACTTC	CASSLSGTGRYEQYF